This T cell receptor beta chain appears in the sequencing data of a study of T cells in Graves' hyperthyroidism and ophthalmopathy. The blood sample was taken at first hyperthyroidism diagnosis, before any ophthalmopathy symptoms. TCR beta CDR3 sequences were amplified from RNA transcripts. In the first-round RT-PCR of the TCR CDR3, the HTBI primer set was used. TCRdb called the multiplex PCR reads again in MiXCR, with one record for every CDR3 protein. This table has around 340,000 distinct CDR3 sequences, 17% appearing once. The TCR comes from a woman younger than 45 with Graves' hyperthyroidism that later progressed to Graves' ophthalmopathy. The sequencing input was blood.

This CDR3 reads CASSLVGENQPQHF. The CDR3 bases are TGTGCCAGCAGCTTAGTCGGAGAAAATCAGCCCCAGCATTTT. The genes are TRBV7-9 and TRBJ1-5; no clear D gene. The V gene's germline CDR1 is SEHNR and CDR2 FQNEAQ (reference sequence). V gave up 1 base and J gave up 4 bases, with 8 bases separating them. This CDR3 has 14 amino acids.